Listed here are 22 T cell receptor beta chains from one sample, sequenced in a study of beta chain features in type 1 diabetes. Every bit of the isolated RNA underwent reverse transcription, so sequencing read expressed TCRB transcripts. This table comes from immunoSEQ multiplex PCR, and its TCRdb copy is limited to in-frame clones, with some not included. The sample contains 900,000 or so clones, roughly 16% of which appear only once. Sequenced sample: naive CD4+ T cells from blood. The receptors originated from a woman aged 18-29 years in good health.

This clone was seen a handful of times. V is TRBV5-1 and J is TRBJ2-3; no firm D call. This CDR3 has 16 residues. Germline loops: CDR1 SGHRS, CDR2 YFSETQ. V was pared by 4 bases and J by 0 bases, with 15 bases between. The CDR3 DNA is TGCGCCAGCAGCCTGCCTACCGGTTATAGCACAGATACGCAGTATTTT. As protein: CASSLPTGYSTDTQYF.

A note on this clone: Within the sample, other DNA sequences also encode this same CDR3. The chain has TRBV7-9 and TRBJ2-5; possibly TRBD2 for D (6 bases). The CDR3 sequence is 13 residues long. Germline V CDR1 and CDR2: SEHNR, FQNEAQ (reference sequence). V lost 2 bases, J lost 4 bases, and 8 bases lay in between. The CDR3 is CASSLLGGETQYF. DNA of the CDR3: TGTGCCAGCAGCTTACTGGGAGGAGAGACCCAGTACTTC.

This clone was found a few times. The CDR3 nucleotides are TGTGCCAGCAGTCCTAGCGGGCTCACAGATACGCAGTATTTT. Protein: CASSPSGLTDTQYF. The rearrangement links TRBV27 to TRBJ2-3; 8 bases match TRBD2. After removal of 5 bases from V and 2 bases from J, the junction contained 3 bases not matched to a gene. Germline assignment: CDR1 MNHEY and CDR2 SMNVEV (reference sequence). This CDR3 is built from 14 residues.

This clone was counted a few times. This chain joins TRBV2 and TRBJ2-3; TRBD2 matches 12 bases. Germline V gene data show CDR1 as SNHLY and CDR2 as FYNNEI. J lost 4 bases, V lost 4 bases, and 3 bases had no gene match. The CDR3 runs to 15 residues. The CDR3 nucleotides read TGTGCCAGCAGTGGACTAGCGGGAGCGGCAGATACGCAGTATTTT. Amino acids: CASSGLAGAADTQYF.

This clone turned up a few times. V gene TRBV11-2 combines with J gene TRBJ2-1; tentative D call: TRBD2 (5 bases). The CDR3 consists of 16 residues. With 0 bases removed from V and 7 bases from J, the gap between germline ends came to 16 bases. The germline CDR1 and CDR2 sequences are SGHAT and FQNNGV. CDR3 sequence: CASSLDLAPRLNEQFF. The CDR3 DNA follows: TGTGCCAGCAGCTTAGACCTAGCACCGAGACTTAATGAGCAGTTCTTC.

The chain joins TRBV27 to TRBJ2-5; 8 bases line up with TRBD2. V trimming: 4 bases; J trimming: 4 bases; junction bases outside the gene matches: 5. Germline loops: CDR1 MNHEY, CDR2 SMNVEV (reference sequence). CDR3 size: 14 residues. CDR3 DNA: TGTGCCAGCAGTTGGCAAGCGGGAGTAGAGACCCAGTACTTC. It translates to CASSWQAGVETQYF.

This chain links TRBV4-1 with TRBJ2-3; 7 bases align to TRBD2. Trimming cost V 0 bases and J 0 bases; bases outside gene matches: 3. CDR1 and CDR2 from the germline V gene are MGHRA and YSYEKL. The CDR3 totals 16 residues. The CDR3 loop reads CASSQEAGWSTDTQYF. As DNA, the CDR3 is TGCGCCAGCAGCCAAGAAGCGGGATGGAGCACAGATACGCAGTATTTT.

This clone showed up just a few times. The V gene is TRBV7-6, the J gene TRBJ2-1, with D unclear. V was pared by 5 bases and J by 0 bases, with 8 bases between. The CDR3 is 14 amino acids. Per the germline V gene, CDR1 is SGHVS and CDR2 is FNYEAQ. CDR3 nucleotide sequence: TGTGCCAGCAGCCGCGGTTACTCCTACAATGAGCAGTTCTTC. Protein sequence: CASSRGYSYNEQFF.

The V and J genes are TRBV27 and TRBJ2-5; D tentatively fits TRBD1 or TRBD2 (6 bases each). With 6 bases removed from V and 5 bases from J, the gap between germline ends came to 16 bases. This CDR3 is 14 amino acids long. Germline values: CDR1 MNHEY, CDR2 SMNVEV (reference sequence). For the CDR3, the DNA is TGTGCCAGCAGGAAACAGGGAGGAGGGGAGACCCAGTACTTC. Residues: CASRKQGGGETQYF.

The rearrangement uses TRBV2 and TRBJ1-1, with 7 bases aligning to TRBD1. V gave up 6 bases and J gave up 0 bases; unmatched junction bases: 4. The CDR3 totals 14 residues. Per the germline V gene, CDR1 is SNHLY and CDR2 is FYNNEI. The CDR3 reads CASSRGRMNTEAFF. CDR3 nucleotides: TGTGCCAGCAGCAGGGGGAGGATGAACACTGAAGCTTTCTTT.

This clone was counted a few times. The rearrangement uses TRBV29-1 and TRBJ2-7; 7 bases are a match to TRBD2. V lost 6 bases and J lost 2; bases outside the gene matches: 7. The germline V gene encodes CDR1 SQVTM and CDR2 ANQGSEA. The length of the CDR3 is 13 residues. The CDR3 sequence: CSVGGVLPYEQYF. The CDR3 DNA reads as TGCAGCGTGGGGGGGGTATTACCCTACGAGCAGTACTTC.

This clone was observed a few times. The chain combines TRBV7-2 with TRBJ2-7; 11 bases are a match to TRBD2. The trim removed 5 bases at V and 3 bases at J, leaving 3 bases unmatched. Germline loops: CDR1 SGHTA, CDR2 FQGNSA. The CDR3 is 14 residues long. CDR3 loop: CASSLTSGNYEQYF. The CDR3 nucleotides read TGTGCCAGCAGCCTGACTAGCGGGAACTACGAGCAGTACTTC.

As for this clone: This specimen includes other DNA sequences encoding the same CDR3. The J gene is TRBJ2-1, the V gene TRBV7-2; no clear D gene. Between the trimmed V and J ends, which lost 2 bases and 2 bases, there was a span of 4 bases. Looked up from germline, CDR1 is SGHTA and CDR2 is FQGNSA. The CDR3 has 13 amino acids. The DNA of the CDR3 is TGTGCCAGCAGCTTAACAACCTACAATGAGCAGTTCTTC. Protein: CASSLTTYNEQFF.

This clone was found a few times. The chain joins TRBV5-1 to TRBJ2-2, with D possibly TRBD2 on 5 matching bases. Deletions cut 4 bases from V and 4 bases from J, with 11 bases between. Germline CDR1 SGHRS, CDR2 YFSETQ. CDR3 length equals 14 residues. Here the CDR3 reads CASSRTGITGELFF. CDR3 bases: TGCGCCAGCAGCCGGACGGGAATCACCGGGGAGCTGTTTTTT.

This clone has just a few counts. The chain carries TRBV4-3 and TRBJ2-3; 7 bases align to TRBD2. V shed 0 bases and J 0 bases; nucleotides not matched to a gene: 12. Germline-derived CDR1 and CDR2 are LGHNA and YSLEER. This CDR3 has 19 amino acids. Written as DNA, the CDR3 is TGCGCCAGCAGCCAAGATCTGGGATCAAGCGGGACTAGCACAGATACGCAGTATTTT. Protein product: CASSQDLGSSGTSTDTQYF.

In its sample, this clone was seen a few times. The CDR3 DNA follows: TGTGCCAGCCAGACAGGGGGAAACTCTGGAAACACCATATATTTT. It yields the protein CASQTGGNSGNTIYF. The J gene is TRBJ1-3, the V gene TRBV7-2; 9 positions match TRBD1. V lost 8 bases to trimming and J lost 0 bases; unmatched junction nucleotides: 5. From germline, CDR1 is SGHTA and CDR2 FQGNSA. The CDR3 covers 15 residues.

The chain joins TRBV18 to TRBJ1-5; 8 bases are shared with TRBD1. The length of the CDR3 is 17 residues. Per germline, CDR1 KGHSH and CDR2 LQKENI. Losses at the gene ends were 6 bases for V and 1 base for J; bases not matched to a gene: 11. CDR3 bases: TGTGCCAGCTCCGCTGAACAGGGGGGCTCAAGCAATCAGCCCCAGCATTTT. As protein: CASSAEQGGSSNQPQHF.

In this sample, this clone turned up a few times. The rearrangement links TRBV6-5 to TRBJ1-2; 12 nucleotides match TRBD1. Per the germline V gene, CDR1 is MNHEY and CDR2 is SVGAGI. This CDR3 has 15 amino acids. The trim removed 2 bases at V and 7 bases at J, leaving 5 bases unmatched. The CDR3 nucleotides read TGTGCCAGCAGTTACCTGGGACAGGGGGCATTTGGCTACACCTTC. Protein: CASSYLGQGAFGYTF.

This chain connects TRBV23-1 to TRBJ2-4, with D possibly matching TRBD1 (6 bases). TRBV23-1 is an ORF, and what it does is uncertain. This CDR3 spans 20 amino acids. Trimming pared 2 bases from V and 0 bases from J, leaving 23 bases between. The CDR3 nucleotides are TGCGCCAGCAGTCAAGAACGGACAGAAAAAATTTTACTAGCCAAAAACATTCAGTACTTC. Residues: CASSQERTEKILLAKNIQYF.

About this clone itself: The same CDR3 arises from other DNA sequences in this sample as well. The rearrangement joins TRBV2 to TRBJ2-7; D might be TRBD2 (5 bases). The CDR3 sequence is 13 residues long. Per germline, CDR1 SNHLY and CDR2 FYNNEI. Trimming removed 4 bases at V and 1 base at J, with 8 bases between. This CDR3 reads CASSGTLSYEQYF. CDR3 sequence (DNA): TGTGCCAGCAGTGGGACTTTGTCCTACGAGCAGTACTTC.

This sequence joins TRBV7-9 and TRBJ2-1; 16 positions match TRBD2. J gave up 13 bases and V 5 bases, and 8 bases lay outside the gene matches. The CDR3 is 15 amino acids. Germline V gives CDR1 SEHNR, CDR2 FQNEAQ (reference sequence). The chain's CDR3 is CASSPGTSGREDQFF. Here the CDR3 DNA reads TGTGCCAGCAGCCCGGGGACTAGCGGGAGGGAGGACCAGTTCTTC.

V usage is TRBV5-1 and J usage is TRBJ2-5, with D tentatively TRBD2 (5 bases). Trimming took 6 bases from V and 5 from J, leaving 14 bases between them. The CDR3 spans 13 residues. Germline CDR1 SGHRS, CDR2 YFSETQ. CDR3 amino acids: CASTGVRAETQYF. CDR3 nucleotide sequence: TGCGCCAGCACCGGGGTGAGGGCTGAGACCCAGTACTTC.